This TCR beta chain is drawn from a study of T cells expressing NK-cell markers. Study-wide points: The leading position in the CD3+CD56-NKG2C+ fraction of several donors also went to these clonotypes.

TCRdb re-called the 5' RACE reads; every CDR3 protein appears as one record, without DNA. The sample totals under 200,000 distinct CDR3 sequences. This CDR3 region has 15 residues. The V gene's germline CDR1 is SGHRS and CDR2 YFSETQ. Details on this clonotype: Its antigen remains unknown.

The TCR comes from a woman aged 18-70 years in good health. V is TRBV5-1 and J is TRBJ2-3; TCRdb selects TRBD2, and the lack of DNA leaves this call unchecked. The sequencing input was blood T cells: a sorted CD56 or NKG2C T cell subset, CD4+ or CD8+ T cells, or bulk PBMC T cells (not recorded which). CDR3 sequence: CASSLLRGGVDTQYF.